There are a few counts of the clone carrying this T cell receptor (beta chain). Antigen: not known. The CDR3 covers 15 residues. CDR1 SQVTM and CDR2 ANQGSEA come from the germline V gene. V trimming: 4 bases; J trimming: 7 bases; junction bases outside the gene matches: 10. The roughly 120-subject validation cohort, separate from the approximately 630-subject first cohort, included the donors. The data are from a study of cytomegalovirus exposure and HLA in healthy donors. Only in-frame clones appear in the TCRdb table, and some are missing; sequencing was by immunoSEQ multiplex PCR. The table records roughly 150,000 clones, about 89% of them present only once. Study-wide findings and caveats: Within the roughly 120 validation repertoires, first-cohort TCR clusters tended to co-occur, according to a later analysis.

The rearrangement links TRBV29-1 to TRBJ2-1, with 10 bases lining up with TRBD1. The TCR comes from a woman aged 18-29 years in good health and CMV-seropositive. The sequenced sample was PBMCs. The CDR3 nucleotides read TGCAGCGTTGCCCCCCCTTGGACAGGGGGGAATGAGCAGTTCTTC. It specifies CSVAPPWTGGNEQFF.